This TCR beta chain was recorded in a study of cytomegalovirus exposure and HLA in healthy donors listed by TCRdb under 2017. With regard to the full study: In an earlier analysis of under 600 of the donors, around 300 Gb of sequence data and 90 million to 120 million unique TCR beta sequences from 180 million or so T cells were reported. An early release that covered about 600 HLA-typed donors contained approximately 300 gigabases of sequencing data and tens of millions of unique TCR sequences. Of the 398 genotyped donors, 65% to 90% fell in the genetic ancestry cluster associated with self-reported Caucasian donors. The aim of the study was to test whether cataloging public T cell receptors could identify signatures of past pathogen exposure. The T cell repertoires of 666 subjects were profiled by immunosequencing and related to cytomegalovirus serostatus. In addition to the first cohort of 666 subjects, a separate validation cohort of approximately 130 different subjects was used. The study combined high-throughput TCR immunosequencing, statistical association of individual TCRs with disease status, and machine learning to predict cytomegalovirus infection status. In a later analysis, previously published TCR beta repertoires from hundreds of donors were re-analyzed and high-resolution HLA genotyping was added so that TCR occurrence patterns could be studied. The later analysis used no new phenotypic data to find candidate immune exposures, relying instead on TCR beta sequences and their occurrence across donors. To decide whether each TCR beta V gene segment behaved as functional or pseudogenic, an earlier analysis of approximately 620 of the donors relied on high-throughput TCR beta sequencing. Donor age, sex, ethnicity and CMV serostatus were compiled alongside the repertoire data. A later genetic analysis used genome-wide SNP genotypes for about 65% of the 666 donors, treating that subset as a discovery cohort. Every repertoire in the discovery cohort had been generated on one and the same sequencing platform. HLA typing covered class I and class II loci at four-digit resolution. The number of typed donors differed by locus: about 620-640 for A, B, C, DRB1 and DQB1; about 520 for DQA1; 606 for DPA1; and some 470 for DPB1. A few DR-DQ haplotypes were handled as single units for association and clustering because linkage in the cohort was strong. Across some 400 genotyped donors of the cohort, an average of roughly 250,000 unique TCR beta nucleotide sequences per donor were sequenced, and roughly 20% of those sequences were non-productive.

Sequences SGHTA (CDR1) and FQGNSA (CDR2) are obtained from the germline V gene. The CDR3 covers 14 residues, taking in both the cysteine and the phenylalanine. The CDR3 DNA has 42 bases and is translated from base 1. Cut back by 3 bases and 5 bases, the V and J ends lie 13 bases apart. Library construction relied on the immunoSEQ multiplex PCR assay. For the multiplex PCR, a mixture combining 60 forward primers for TCR Vbeta segments and 13 reverse primers for TCR Jbeta segments was used. A multiplex PCR assay on genomic DNA amplified the CDR3 region of rearranged TCR beta genes. On the Illumina HiSeq System, the amplified TCR beta libraries were sequenced as 87-base-pair reads. Per the original workflow: A later analysis tallied roughly 80 million unique TCR beta chains across the approximately 670 repertoires, and some 10 million of those chains were shared by two or more donors. A nearest-neighbor algorithm error-corrected the raw reads and collapsed the reads into unique sequences, merging closely related sequences to remove PCR and sequencing errors. V, D and J gene segments were assigned by aligning CDR3 sequences to IMGT reference sequences. Each retained sequence needed at least a six-nucleotide match to both a V gene segment and a J gene segment. A rearrangement counted as productive if the CDR3 had no stop codons and remained in frame with V and J, and every other rearrangement counted as non-productive. CDR3 was defined by IMGT convention, running from the second conserved V-encoded cysteine to the conserved J-encoded phenylalanine. The earlier analysis of roughly 590 of the donors excluded any sequence lacking an unambiguous match to a single V gene segment. In an earlier analysis of almost 600 of the donors, a V segment was called functional when productive rearrangements were above 56.7%, and segregating when the standard deviation between donors exceeded 5%. A statistical classification framework was developed to diagnose cytomegalovirus status using the catalog of TCR beta chain sequences. In a later analysis, TCR nucleotide sequences were compared against IMGT/GENE-DB human TR gene sequences so that V and J genes could be assigned. Using the TCRdist pipeline, a later analysis assigned CDR3 sequences along with most-parsimonious VDJ recombination scenarios. In a later analysis, every TCR beta chain was defined by the combination of its CDR3 amino acid sequence and its V-gene family, and reads without a unique V-gene family were dropped. In a later analysis, fewer than 600 highly shared, low-generation-probability nucleotide sequences were removed to address suspected cross-contamination and a sequencing artifact. For each public chain, a later analysis derived a clonal expansion index from normalized ranks of inferred template counts within each repertoire. Generation probabilities in a later analysis came from a VDJ recombination model fitted to out-of-frame rearrangements, and those results were checked against IGoR. Hypergeometric tests were used in a later analysis to score TCR-TCR, TCR-HLA and TCR-CMV co-occurrence, with a repertoire-size bias correction applied to the TCR pairs. False discovery rates were estimated in a later analysis by permuting HLA or CMV assignments 20 times. In a later analysis, co-occurring TCRs were grouped with DBSCAN, and TCRdist sequence similarity was added when clustering was performed within HLA-allele-positive subsets. Repertoires with fewer than 30,000 or more than 120,000 public chains were left out of co-occurrence clustering, as were five repertoires with anomalous nucleotide sharing. Entries here come from immuneACCESS through TCRdb and include only in-frame sequences with V and J called. Some clones fail to appear in such tables; in the studies checked, an unresolved V gene covers under half of the shortfall, and the cause of the remainder is unknown. V and J calls and clone size are those listed in that table; D and trimming were worked out from the DNA. Present in this sample are some 90,000 clones, about 76% of which were seen just once. 4.2% of the sample comes from the top ten.

As for this clone: Its antigen target is currently unknown. No clone much larger than this one lies a single base away; base qualities are absent.

The cohort comprised around 690 healthy bone marrow donors. At the time of sampling, every cohort member was nominally healthy, though immune exposures that went unrecorded were likely present. The donor was CMV seropositive and belonged to the group of around 300 seropositive cohort members. A peripheral blood sample was provided by each donor, and peripheral blood mononuclear cells were used for TCR beta sequencing. Genomic DNA extraction from the blood cell samples was performed with the Qiagen DNeasy Blood Extraction Kit. Broader findings and caveats from the paper: A later analysis found that HLA-associated TCR beta chains were more clonally expanded and had lower generation probabilities than equally common non-associated chains. Approximately 18 rarely observed V segments, including chromosome 9 orphons, were excluded from the earlier analysis of about 610 of the donors because counts were too low. An earlier analysis of several hundred of the donors showed that most TCR beta V segments appeared in productive rearrangements either about 87% or about 30% of the time, which broadly matched IMGT annotations. In a later analysis, some 18,000 TCR beta sequences were associated with specific HLA alleles at a false discovery rate of 0.05. In a later analysis, most CMV-associated TCR beta chains were found to appear HLA-restricted, with HLA associations seemingly driven largely by CMV exposure. The study gave a list of about 150 TCR beta chains associated with cytomegalovirus. An association between a missense DCLRE1C variant and V-gene and J-gene trimming of TCR beta chains was found in a later genetic analysis and replicated in an independent cohort. According to the authors, the approach could potentially be generalized to other disease states and immunological phenotypes. While some public TCRs were present in many individuals, most TCR sequences turned up only very rarely across donors. In a later analysis, several top co-occurrence clusters were reported to appear linked to parvovirus B19, influenza, CMV and Epstein-Barr virus. Immune exposure information for the cohort was limited to CMV serostatus. HLA typing was unavailable for some donors at each locus, so association tests used only the typed subset. A group of highly shared sequence variants was considered likely to be a technical artifact of the sequencing pipeline. Sequencing depth was assumed to be roughly uniform across donors in the presence/absence analyses, though that assumption may not hold. Three of the identified cytomegalovirus-associated TCR beta chains were confirmed in vitro to be specific for cytomegalovirus antigens. In a later analysis, the rate of TCR association differed among HLA loci, with DRB1 alleles having the most associated TCRs and HLA-C alleles having the fewest. The classifier was reported to diagnose cytomegalovirus status with high specificity and sensitivity in both the original and validation cohorts. When HLA alleles, especially DR and DQ, strongly co-occurred, attributing TCR associations to individual alleles was difficult. Linkage disequilibrium might explain the correlated functional status among segregating V segments, but an unknown experimental factor could not be ruled out. In a later genetic analysis, fewer N-insertions in productive TCRs were reported among donors in an Asian-associated ancestry cluster than the approximately 670-donor mean. In this cohort, only TCR beta chains were sequenced, and detectable features were limited by the absence of alpha or paired-chain data. The 87-base-pair reads could not distinguish some IMGT-functional V segments, including TRBV6-2 and TRBV6-3, so those segments were excluded. A further reported finding was that TCR beta sequences accurately predicted the HLA-A and HLA-B alleles for most subjects in the first cohort.

The receptor was isolated from a woman in her sixties or seventies in good health and CMV-seropositive. The sequence is built from TRBV7-2 and TRBJ2-5; tentative D gene TRBD2, with 6 bases matching. The sample taken for sequencing was PBMCs. DNA sequence: TGTGCCAGCAGCTTCCTGGGGGGTCGGGAGACCCAGTACTTC. Its protein product is CASSFLGGRETQYF.